The T cell receptor (beta chain) under discussion was sequenced for a study of blood T cell repertoires in COVID-19. In the study overall: Nucleic acid was either cDNA or gDNA, and it came from T cells, B-cell-depleted T cells, or PBMCs.

Assay used: immunoSEQ multiplex PCR; TCRdb lists only in-frame clones, some missing. The sample lists about 92,000 clones, approximately 70% occurring once. Trimming removed 4 bases at V and 6 bases at J, with 9 bases between. This CDR3 spans 13 amino acids. This TCR derives from a woman aged 60 to 75 in a cohort sampled during active or convalescent COVID-19. J is TRBJ2-2 and V is TRBV12-3 or TRBV12-4; D call uncertain. The sequencing sample was made of peripheral blood. CDR3 in amino acids: CASSSQISGELFF. The CDR3 DNA reads TGTGCCAGCAGTTCCCAGATATCCGGGGAGCTGTTTTTT.